A selection of T cell receptor beta chains follows, all from one sample in a study of shared clonotypes between healthy human individuals. Assay: immunoSEQ multiplex PCR; the TCRdb copy retains only in-frame clones and omits some. The sample consists of 2 million to 3 million clones, approximately 94% of them appearing once. Sequencing used naive CD4+ T cells from PBMCs. These receptors all stem from a man in his late teens or twenties in good health. Some clones in this sample may be carry-over from other donors' samples. The conserved cysteine and the conserved F or W are not part of the CDR3 here. Fields, in order: CDR3 protein, J gene, V gene, CDR3 length.

CDR3aa: ATSRDLDRGWAGANVLT
j_gene: TRBJ2-6
v_gene: TRBV15
len: 17

CDR3aa: ASSRGGRAYNEQF
j_gene: TRBJ2-1
v_gene: TRBV5-1
len: 13

CDR3aa: ASSLSYEQY
j_gene: TRBJ2-7
v_gene: TRBV7-9
len: 9

CDR3aa: ATGQTVIQETQY
j_gene: TRBJ2-5
v_gene: TRBV6-1
len: 12

CDR3aa: ASSRGLDRNEQF
j_gene: TRBJ2-1
v_gene: TRBV5-1
len: 12

CDR3aa: ASSLSFANYGYT
j_gene: TRBJ1-2
v_gene: TRBV27
len: 12

CDR3aa: ASSLNLAGGETQY
j_gene: TRBJ2-5
v_gene: TRBV11-2
len: 13

CDR3aa: ASSAGTSGSRGNNEQF
j_gene: TRBJ2-1
v_gene: TRBV2
len: 16

CDR3aa: ASSPPGRNQETQY
j_gene: TRBJ2-5
v_gene: TRBV18
len: 13

CDR3aa: ASSLNRQGDGEAF
j_gene: TRBJ1-1
v_gene: TRBV7-3
len: 13

CDR3aa: ASSKTGTGANVLT
j_gene: TRBJ2-6
v_gene: TRBV21-1
len: 13

CDR3aa: ASSLGGQPQH
j_gene: TRBJ1-5
v_gene: TRBV2
len: 10

CDR3aa: ASSPGAGGGTDTQY
j_gene: TRBJ2-3
v_gene: TRBV18
len: 14

CDR3aa: ASSLTGDQPQH
j_gene: TRBJ1-5
v_gene: TRBV5-1
len: 11

CDR3aa: ASSFRQGWRGYT
j_gene: TRBJ1-2
v_gene: TRBV5-6
len: 12

CDR3aa: ASSHPGGRETQY
j_gene: TRBJ2-5
v_gene: TRBV4-1
len: 12

CDR3aa: ASSSRVGSIYSNQPQH
j_gene: TRBJ1-5
v_gene: TRBV7-2
len: 16

CDR3aa: ASSSPGDLVYNEQF
j_gene: TRBJ2-1
v_gene: TRBV28
len: 14

CDR3aa: ASSPRQGARGYQETQY
j_gene: TRBJ2-5
v_gene: TRBV28
len: 16

CDR3aa: ATLGNLNTEAF
j_gene: TRBJ1-1
v_gene: TRBV6-5
len: 11

CDR3aa: ASSSLSRGVGEQY
j_gene: TRBJ2-7
v_gene: TRBV5-4
len: 13

CDR3aa: ASSPGRETQY
j_gene: TRBJ2-5
v_gene: TRBV18
len: 10

CDR3aa: ASSLFGGVNTGELF
j_gene: TRBJ2-2
v_gene: TRBV7-8
len: 14

CDR3aa: ASSAETGSGYGYT
j_gene: TRBJ1-2
v_gene: TRBV28
len: 13

CDR3aa: ASSLRADYSNQPQH
j_gene: TRBJ1-5
v_gene: TRBV27
len: 14

CDR3aa: SVEQGGTEAF
j_gene: TRBJ1-1
v_gene: TRBV29-1
len: 10

CDR3aa: ASSRGLSSYNEQF
j_gene: TRBJ2-1
v_gene: TRBV11-3
len: 13

CDR3aa: AIQRQGGTEAF
j_gene: TRBJ1-1
v_gene: TRBV10-3
len: 11

CDR3aa: ASSQGLAGVDEQY
j_gene: TRBJ2-7
v_gene: TRBV7-3
len: 13

CDR3aa: AISPGTNQEAQY
j_gene: TRBJ2-5
v_gene: TRBV10-3
len: 12

CDR3aa: ASSVSNNEQF
j_gene: TRBJ2-1
v_gene: TRBV11-2
len: 10

CDR3aa: ASGTSRHNEQF
j_gene: TRBJ2-1
v_gene: TRBV10-1
len: 11

CDR3aa: ASSVRGKDGYT
j_gene: TRBJ1-2
v_gene: TRBV7-9
len: 11

CDR3aa: ASSHPAREGTQY
j_gene: TRBJ2-5
v_gene: TRBV4-1
len: 12

CDR3aa: ASSYSLGDYEQY
j_gene: TRBJ2-7
v_gene: TRBV6-5
len: 12

CDR3aa: AWIGSGNTIY
j_gene: TRBJ1-3
v_gene: TRBV30
len: 10

CDR3aa: SVSGKTVLGYT
j_gene: TRBJ1-2
v_gene: TRBV29-1
len: 11

CDR3aa: ASSSRTGDEAF
j_gene: TRBJ1-1
v_gene: TRBV19
len: 11

CDR3aa: ASSSRPGPTGGEKLF
j_gene: TRBJ1-4
v_gene: TRBV9
len: 15

CDR3aa: ASSSTRTGGNEKLF
j_gene: TRBJ1-4
v_gene: TRBV28
len: 14

CDR3aa: ASSLADSTDTQY
j_gene: TRBJ2-3
v_gene: TRBV5-1
len: 12

CDR3aa: ASSLGFGSNTGELF
j_gene: TRBJ2-2
v_gene: TRBV27
len: 14

CDR3aa: SAARYNEQF
j_gene: TRBJ2-1
v_gene: TRBV20-1
len: 9

CDR3aa: ASSLALGYEQY
j_gene: TRBJ2-7
v_gene: TRBV11-2
len: 11

CDR3aa: ASSQDEVAASSYNEQF
j_gene: TRBJ2-1
v_gene: TRBV4-1
len: 16

CDR3aa: ASSSRGETSGANVLT
j_gene: TRBJ2-6
v_gene: TRBV9
len: 15

CDR3aa: ASSLVPGSYNEQF
j_gene: TRBJ2-1
v_gene: TRBV7-8
len: 13

CDR3aa: ASSGREATYEQY
j_gene: TRBJ2-7
v_gene: TRBV6-1
len: 12

CDR3aa: ASSLSLQGGNQPQH
j_gene: TRBJ1-5
v_gene: TRBV28
len: 14

CDR3aa: ASSPRDRGPYGYT
j_gene: TRBJ1-2
v_gene: TRBV7-9
len: 13

CDR3aa: ASKSIDTGELF
j_gene: TRBJ2-2
v_gene: TRBV19
len: 11